This T cell receptor (beta chain) was sequenced for a study of T cell responses to AZD1222 COVID-19 vaccine. Overall study findings and caveats: With dominance at 160-218 and 743-854, vaccine-associated CD4 TCRs spanned spike. Donors were chiefly white British, with a greater number of females, and clonal diversity was perhaps underestimated.

Repertoires were generated with immunoSEQ multiplex PCR, while TCRdb's copy carries only in-frame clones and drops some. Of roughly 130,000 clones listed, around 90% are singletons. A word on this clone: Its antigen is not identified.

Trimming took 2 bases from V and 4 from J; bases not matched to a gene: 3. This CDR3 comprises 14 residues. Per germline, CDR1 MGHRA and CDR2 YSYEKL. The source material was peripheral blood, sampled on day 0 of AZD1222 vaccination. The TCR originated in an adult in good health. V and J are TRBV4-1 and TRBJ2-7; 9 bases align to TRBD2. CDR3 amino acids: CASSQRSGGYEQYF. The CDR3 coding sequence is TGCGCCAGCAGCCAACGTAGCGGGGGTTACGAGCAGTACTTC.